This note documents a single TCR beta chain sequence. Antigen specificity is unknown. PCR involved 60 Vbeta and 13 Jbeta primers. TCRdb's table, derived via immunoSEQ multiplex PCR, lists solely in-frame clones and lacks some. The sample shows 150,000 to 200,000 clones, about 80% of them seen only once. Germline CDR1 reads MNHEY; CDR2 reads SMNVEV (reference sequence). This CDR3 has 11 amino acids. Deletions cut 3 bases from V and 9 bases from J, with 5 bases between. These data are taken from a study of cytomegalovirus exposure and HLA in healthy donors. Study-level points and caveats: According to an earlier analysis, most TCR beta V segments yielded productive rearrangements about 87% or about 30% of the time. Some V segments could not be told apart, so they were left out, TRBV6-2 and TRBV6-3 among them. The study reported that TCR beta sequences accurately predicted HLA-A and HLA-B alleles in most subjects.

This clonotype was obtained from a man between 18 and 29 years old in good health and CMV-seropositive. The sequenced material came from PBMCs. V usage is TRBV27 and J usage is TRBJ2-2; tentatively, D is TRBD1 (5 bases). The CDR3 is CASSLGRELFF. CDR3 bases: TGTGCCAGCAGTTTGGGGCGGGAGCTGTTTTTT.